This T cell receptor (beta chain) derives from a study of T cell responses to AZD1222 COVID-19 vaccine. Overall study findings and caveats: Regions 160-218 and 743-854 held dominance among vaccine-associated CD4 TCRs, which spanned spike. Repertoire sampling occurred only after the peak T cell response. Once two AZD1222 doses were given, Spike-specific TCR breadth and depth went up.

Trimming shortened V by 5 bases and J by 7 bases, and 12 bases separated the two germline ends. The length of the CDR3 is 12 residues. In germline, CDR1 is SGHTA, CDR2 FQGNSA. To note about this clone: What it recognizes is unknown.

The table came from immunoSEQ multiplex PCR; TCRdb's copy has only in-frame clones and leaves some out. The sample comprises more than 95,000 clones, approximately 85% of which are singletons, and around 3.9% rests with the top ten. The material was peripheral blood, obtained on day 0 of MenACWY control vaccination. This chain joins TRBV7-2 and TRBJ2-7; no firm D call. The receptor comes from an adult in good health. The CDR3 protein is CASSNPEQEQYF. Here the CDR3 DNA reads TGTGCCAGCAGCAACCCTGAGCAAGAGCAGTACTTC. Supplemented by reference TRBV7-2 and TRBJ2-7, the full variable domain reads GAGVSQSPSNKVTEKGKDVELRCDPISGHTALYWYRQSLGQGLEFLIYFQGNSAPDKSGLPSDRFSAERTGGSVSTLTIQRTQQEDSAVYLCASSNPEQEQYFGPGTRLTVT.